This TCR beta chain is from a study of cytomegalovirus exposure and HLA in healthy donors. Study background: Earlier results showed approximately 120 million unique TCR beta sequences derived from roughly 180 million T cells. Study-wide results and caveats: The study put 150 to 200 TCR beta chains on its list as cytomegalovirus-associated. Common viral pathogens (according to a later analysis) appeared linked to several of the most significant clusters.

The PCR contained 60 Vbeta and 13 Jbeta primers. Per the study methods: Approximately 11 million shared chains were among approximately 87 million unique TCR beta chains counted in a later analysis. The data were produced by immunoSEQ multiplex PCR, yet TCRdb's version contains in-frame clones alone and is incomplete. That table gives V, J and clone size, and the DNA gave D and trimming. The sample records over 150,000 clones, 80% being singletons. This CDR3 is 15 amino acids long. The germline V and J ends were trimmed by 1 base and 5 bases, with 15 bases remaining between them. The germline V gene has CDR1 SEHNR and CDR2 FQNEAQ (reference sequence). This clone was observed once. The antigen is undetermined.

The sequencing input was PBMCs. V gene TRBV7-9 combines with J gene TRBJ2-7; possibly TRBD1 for D (5 bases). This sequence was found in a human donor in good health. In DNA, the CDR3 is TGTGCCAGCAGCTTAGTTCAAGGGGCTCGTCACGAGCAGTACTTC. It specifies CASSLVQGARHEQYF.